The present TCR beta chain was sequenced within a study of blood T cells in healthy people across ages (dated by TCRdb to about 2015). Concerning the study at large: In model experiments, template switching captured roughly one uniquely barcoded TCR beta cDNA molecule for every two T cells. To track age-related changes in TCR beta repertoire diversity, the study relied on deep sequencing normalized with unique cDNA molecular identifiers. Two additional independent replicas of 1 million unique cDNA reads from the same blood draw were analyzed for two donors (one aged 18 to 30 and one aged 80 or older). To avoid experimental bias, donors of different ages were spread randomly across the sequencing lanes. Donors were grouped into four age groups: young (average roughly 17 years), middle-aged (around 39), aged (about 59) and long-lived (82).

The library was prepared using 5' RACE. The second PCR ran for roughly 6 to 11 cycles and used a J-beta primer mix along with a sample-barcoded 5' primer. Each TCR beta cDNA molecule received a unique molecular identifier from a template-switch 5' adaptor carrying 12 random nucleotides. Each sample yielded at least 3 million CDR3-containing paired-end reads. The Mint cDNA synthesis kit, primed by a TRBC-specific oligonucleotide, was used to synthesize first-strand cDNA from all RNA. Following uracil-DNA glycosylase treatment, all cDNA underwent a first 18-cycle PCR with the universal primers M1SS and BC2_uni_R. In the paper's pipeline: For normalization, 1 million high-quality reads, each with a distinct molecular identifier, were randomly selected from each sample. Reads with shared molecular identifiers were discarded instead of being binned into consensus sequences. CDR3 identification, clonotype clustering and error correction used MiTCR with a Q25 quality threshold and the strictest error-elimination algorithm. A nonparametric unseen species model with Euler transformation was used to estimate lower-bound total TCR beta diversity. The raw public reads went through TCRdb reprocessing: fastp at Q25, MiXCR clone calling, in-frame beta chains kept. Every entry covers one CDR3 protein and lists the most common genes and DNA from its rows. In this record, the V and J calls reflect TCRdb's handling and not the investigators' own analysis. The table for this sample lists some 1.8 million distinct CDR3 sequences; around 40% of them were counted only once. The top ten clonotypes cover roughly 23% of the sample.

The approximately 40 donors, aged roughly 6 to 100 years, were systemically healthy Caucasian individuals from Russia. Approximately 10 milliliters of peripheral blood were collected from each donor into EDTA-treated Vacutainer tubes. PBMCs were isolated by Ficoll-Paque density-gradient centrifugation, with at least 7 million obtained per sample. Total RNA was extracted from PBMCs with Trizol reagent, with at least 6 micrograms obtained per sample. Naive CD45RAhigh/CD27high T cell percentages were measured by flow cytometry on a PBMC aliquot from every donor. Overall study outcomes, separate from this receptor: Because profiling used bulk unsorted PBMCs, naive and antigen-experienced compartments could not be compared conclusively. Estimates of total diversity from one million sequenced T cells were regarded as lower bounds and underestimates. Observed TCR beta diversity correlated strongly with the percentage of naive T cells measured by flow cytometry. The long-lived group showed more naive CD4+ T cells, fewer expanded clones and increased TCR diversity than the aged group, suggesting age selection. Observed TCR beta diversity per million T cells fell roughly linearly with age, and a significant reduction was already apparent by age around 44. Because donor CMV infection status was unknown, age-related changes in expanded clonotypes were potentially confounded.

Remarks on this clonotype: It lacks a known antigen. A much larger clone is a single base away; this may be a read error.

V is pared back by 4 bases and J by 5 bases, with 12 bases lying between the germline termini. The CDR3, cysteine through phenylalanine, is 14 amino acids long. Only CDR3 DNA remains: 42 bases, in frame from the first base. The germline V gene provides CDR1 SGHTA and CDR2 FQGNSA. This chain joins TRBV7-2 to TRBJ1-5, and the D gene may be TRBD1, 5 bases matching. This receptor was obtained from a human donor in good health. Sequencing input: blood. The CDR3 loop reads CASSCGGRDQPQHF. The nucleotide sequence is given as TGTGCCAGCAGCTGTGGGGGGAGGGATCAGCCCCAGCATTTT.